The T cell receptor beta chain under discussion was sequenced for a study of metastatic and nonmetastatic thyroid tumors (dated by TCRdb to the early 2020s). At the level of the whole study: Repertoires were compared across peripheral blood and tumor or nodule tissue samples from malignant and benign thyroid patients.

The library came from PCR. TCRdb records Illumina HiSeq 4000 as the sequencer. The TCR beta-chain CDR3 region of each patient was profiled by high-throughput sequencing. The source study handled its data this way. CDR3 differences across clinicopathological groups were used to build a classifier for discriminating distant-metastatic papillary thyroid cancer patients. The Shannon index was used to measure repertoire diversity, and the Morisita-Horn index was used to measure how similar tumor and blood repertoires were. TCRdb took the public reads, trimmed them with fastp at Q25, ran MiXCR for clone calling and kept in-frame beta chains. The V and J calls and clone size come from TCRdb's table, not from the authors' own analysis. In this sample the table shows 25,000 or so clones, roughly 15% of which occur a single time. The ten largest account for about 6% of the sample. Before undergoing thyroid surgery, none of the patients had been given any kind of treatment. Using T-cell receptor beta sequencing, the researchers looked back retrospectively at clinical samples from patients, gathered between about 2012 and 2019.

There are a few counts of this clone. Its antigen is still unknown. Within one base of it there is no much larger clone, and no base qualities were kept. Study-wide conclusions, independent of this receptor: In both blood and tumor samples, malignant tumors were reported to have significantly higher TCR beta diversity than benign nodules.

The sequence was collected from a male donor with papillary thyroid cancer or a benign thyroid nodule (not recorded which). Some clones in this sample may be carry-over from other donors' samples. Sequencing was performed on blood.

The CDR3 here reads CASGTENTGELFF. In nucleotide form, the sequence is TGTGCCAGCGGGACAGAAAACACCGGGGAGCTGTTTTTT. The chain links TRBV9 with TRBJ2-2, with 7 junctional bases fitting TRBD1. After removal of 7 bases from V and 2 bases from J, the junction retains 2 bases not matched to a gene. Taken from cysteine to phenylalanine, the CDR3 has 13 residues. Of the read, only the CDR3 DNA is kept; its 39 bases are in frame from base 1. The germline V gene sets CDR1 to SGDLS and CDR2 to YYNGEE.